Presented here are 6 T cell receptor beta chains from one specimen sequenced in a study of control samples from healthy donors and cancer patients. Repertoires were generated with immunoSEQ multiplex PCR, while TCRdb's copy carries only in-frame clones and drops some. Altogether 150,000 to 200,000 clones are present, 91% being singletons, with the ten largest covering roughly 1.6%. The material sequenced was blood. The source is a woman aged 30 to 39 in good health.

The chain links TRBV6-5 to TRBJ2-2; 10 bases match TRBD2. Germline trimming cut 2 bases from V and 4 bases from J; bases unmatched to any gene: 4. The V gene's germline CDR1 is MNHEY and CDR2 SVGAGI. This CDR3 has 16 residues. The CDR3 is CASSYPAGGSTGELFF. The CDR3, as DNA: TGTGCCAGCAGTTACCCAGCGGGAGGGAGCACCGGGGAGCTGTTTTTT.

J is TRBJ2-1 and V is TRBV11-2; 7 positions match TRBD2. CDR1 and CDR2 (germline): SGHAT, FQNNGV. V lost 0 bases and J lost 5; bases outside the gene matches: 7. This CDR3 has 16 residues. In DNA form, the CDR3 reads TGTGCCAGCAGCTTAGAAGGGCTAGCGGCCAACAATGAGCAGTTCTTC. Translating it yields CASSLEGLAANNEQFF.

In the case of this clone: Other DNA sequences in this sample translate to the same CDR3. The chain links TRBV7-9 to TRBJ2-1; D is undetermined. The V end lost 1 base, the J end lost 5 bases, and 6 bases lay between the germline ends. Looked up from germline, CDR1 is SEHNR and CDR2 is FQNEAQ (reference sequence). This CDR3 has 13 residues. Here the CDR3 DNA reads TGTGCCAGCAGCTTAGGACATAACAATGAGCAGTTCTTC. Translating it yields CASSLGHNNEQFF.

A remark on this clone: Other DNA sequences of this sample code for an identical CDR3. Written as DNA, the CDR3 is TGTGCCAGCAGCGTAGAATACACCGGGGAGCTGTTTTTT. Protein sequence: CASSVEYTGELFF. J is TRBJ2-2 and V is TRBV9; no reliable D call. Trimming stripped 0 bases from V and 3 bases from J, with 3 bases between. The germline gives CDR1 SGDLS, CDR2 YYNGEE. This CDR3 has 13 amino acids.

The CDR3 DNA follows: TGTGCCAGCGCGAGCACAGATACGCAGTATTTT. It specifies CASASTDTQYF. This chain joins TRBV2 and TRBJ2-3; D ambiguous. The germline V gene has CDR1 SNHLY and CDR2 FYNNEI. V lost 8 bases and J lost 0, with 3 bases in between. This CDR3 has 11 amino acids.

V gene TRBV24-1 combines with J gene TRBJ1-2; no definite D call. The V end lost 2 bases, the J end lost 1 base, and 7 bases lay between the germline ends. Germline loops: CDR1 KGHDR, CDR2 SFDVKD. CDR3 size: 14 residues. CDR3 region: CATSDSGGNYGYTF. The CDR3 DNA reads TGTGCCACCAGTGATTCAGGCGGTAACTATGGCTACACCTTC.